This TCR beta chain was captured in a study of blood T cell repertoires in COVID-19. Across the whole study: Collection of acute and convalescent COVID-19 samples took place in the United States, Italy and Spain. In each case, the material was cDNA or gDNA derived from T cells, B-cell-depleted T cells, or PBMCs.

Under the authors' procedure: Amplification from reference gene primers served as the basis for estimated nucleated cell counts. Assay: immunoSEQ multiplex PCR; the TCRdb copy retains only in-frame clones and omits some. V, J and clone size reflect that table, while D and trimming were determined from the DNA. The table includes about 93,000 clones, roughly 87% detected once. The CDR3 totals 13 residues. Germline V gene sequence: CDR1 LGHNA, CDR2 YSLEER. The germline V and J ends were trimmed by 0 bases and 4 bases, with 6 bases remaining between them. Source material: peripheral blood. The chain joins TRBV4-3 to TRBJ1-2; D gene ambiguous. The TCR sequence derives from a man in his fifties with acute or convalescent COVID-19. The CDR3 sequence: CASSQDTSYGYTF. For the CDR3, the DNA is TGCGCCAGCAGCCAAGATACGAGCTATGGCTACACCTTC.